Here is one T cell receptor (beta chain) with its context. Antigen specificity is unknown. The sample originates from a study of long-term antiretroviral therapy in people with HIV. Points from the study as a whole: Although diversity increased after ART, it remained lower than in transplant donor controls. Clonal expansions arising prior to ART prevailed in the repertoire at every time point.

Sequencing relied on immunoSEQ assay v3.0, run at survey level. Sequencing efforts were directed toward roughly 35,000-50,000 T-cell genomes per sample. Sequencing used immunoSEQ multiplex PCR; TCRdb keeps in-frame clones, though not all of them. The sample includes 30,000 to 40,000 clones, about 70% seen only once; the top ten take about 3.5%. HIV-positive participants all received treatment in the United States. The receptor was derived from a man between 45 and 60 years old with HIV. This specimen consisted of unsorted PBMCs, obtained 3 years after starting antiretroviral therapy.

In nucleotides, the CDR3 is TGCGCCAGCAGCTTGGCTGGGCGGGAAGACAATGAGCAGTTCTTC. Translation gives CASSLAGREDNEQFF. The chain uses TRBV5-1 and TRBJ2-1, with D maybe TRBD2 (6 bases). V lost 0 bases and J lost 5, with 12 bases in between. Germline CDR1 and CDR2: SGHRS and YFSETQ. The CDR3 sequence is 15 residues long.